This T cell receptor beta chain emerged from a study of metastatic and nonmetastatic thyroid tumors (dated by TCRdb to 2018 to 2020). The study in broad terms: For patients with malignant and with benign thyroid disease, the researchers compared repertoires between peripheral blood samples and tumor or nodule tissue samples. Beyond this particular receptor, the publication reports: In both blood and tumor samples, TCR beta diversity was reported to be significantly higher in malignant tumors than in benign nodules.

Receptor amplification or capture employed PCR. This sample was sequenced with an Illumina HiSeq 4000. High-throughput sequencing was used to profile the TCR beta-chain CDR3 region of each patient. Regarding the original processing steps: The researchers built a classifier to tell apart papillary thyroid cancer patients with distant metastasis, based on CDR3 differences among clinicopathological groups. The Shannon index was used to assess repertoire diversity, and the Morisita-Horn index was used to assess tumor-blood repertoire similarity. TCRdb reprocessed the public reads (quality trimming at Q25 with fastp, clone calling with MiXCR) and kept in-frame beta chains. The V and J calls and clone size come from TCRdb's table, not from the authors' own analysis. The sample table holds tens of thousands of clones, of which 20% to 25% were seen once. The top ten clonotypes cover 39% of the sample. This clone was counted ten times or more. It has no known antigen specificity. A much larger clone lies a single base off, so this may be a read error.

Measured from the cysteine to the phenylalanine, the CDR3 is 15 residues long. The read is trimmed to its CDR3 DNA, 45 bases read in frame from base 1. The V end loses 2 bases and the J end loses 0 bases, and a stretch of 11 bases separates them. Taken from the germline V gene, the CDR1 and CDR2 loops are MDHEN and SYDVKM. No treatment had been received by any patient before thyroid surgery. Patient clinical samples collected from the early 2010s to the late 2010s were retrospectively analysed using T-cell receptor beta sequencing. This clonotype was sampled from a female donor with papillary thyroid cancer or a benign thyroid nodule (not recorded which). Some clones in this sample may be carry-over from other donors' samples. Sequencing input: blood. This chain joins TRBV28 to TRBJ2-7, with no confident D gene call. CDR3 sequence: CASSLGRQSSYEQYF. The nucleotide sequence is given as TGTGCCAGCAGTTTAGGTCGGCAGAGCTCCTACGAGCAGTACTTC.